These T cell receptor beta chains were read from a single sample in a study of blood T cell repertoires in COVID-19. TCRdb's table, derived via immunoSEQ multiplex PCR, lists solely in-frame clones and lacks some. The table records approximately 160,000 clones, over 70% of them present only once. Sequencing was performed on peripheral blood. All receptors derive from a woman aged 80 or over with active or convalescent COVID-19. CDR3s include the opening cysteine and the closing phenylalanine or tryptophan. D genes are given only for firm matches.

CDR3 DNA	CDR3 protein	J gene	D gene	V gene
TGTGCCAGCAGCTTACGGGGGACGACTGAAGCTTTCTTT	CASSLRGTTEAFF	TRBJ1-1	-	TRBV7-2
TGCGCCAGCAGCACTAGCGGGGGGGCCAATGAGCAGTTCTTC	CASSTSGGANEQFF	TRBJ2-1	TRBD2	TRBV5-1
TGTGCCAGCAGTAGCCAGGGGTATAGCAATCAGCCCCAGCATTTT	CASSSQGYSNQPQHF	TRBJ1-5	-	TRBV2
TGTGCCAGCAGCGCAGATCAGGCTCCTAAGGAGCAGTACTTC	CASSADQAPKEQYF	TRBJ2-7	-	TRBV11-3
TGTGCCAGCGGAGAGACAGGGGTTCAGCCCCAGCATTTT	CASGETGVQPQHF	TRBJ1-5	TRBD1	TRBV27
TGTGCCAGCATACAGGGCAATTCACCCCTCCACTTT	CASIQGNSPLHF	TRBJ1-6	-	TRBV7-9
TGTGCCAGCGGCAACGCGGACACTGAAGCTTTCTTT	CASGNADTEAFF	TRBJ1-1	-	TRBV2
TGTGCCAGTAGTCCCAGGGCAGACTCCTACAATGAGCAGTTCTTC	CASSPRADSYNEQFF	TRBJ2-1	-	TRBV19
TGTGCCAGCAGCTCTGGACAGGGGTGGACTGAAGCTTTCTTT	CASSSGQGWTEAFF	TRBJ1-1	TRBD1	TRBV11-3
TGTGCCAGCAGCTTTGAGTCTTCGAGCTCCTACGAGCAGTACTTC	CASSFESSSSYEQYF	TRBJ2-7	-	TRBV11-2